This T cell receptor beta chain came from a study of Graves' ophthalmopathy and Graves' hyperthyroidism (dated by TCRdb to 2016 to 2019). In terms of the full investigation: Peripheral blood was collected at initial diagnosis, prior to any treatment. In roughly six hyperthyroidism patients, the T-cell repertoire of thyroid tissue was compared with the T-cell repertoire of blood. In total, some 130 blood samples were TCR-sequenced: around 42 ophthalmopathy, 75 hyperthyroidism and roughly 17 hyperthyroidism-to-ophthalmopathy patients. To tell Graves' ophthalmopathy apart from Graves' hyperthyroidism, and to predict which patients would progress to ophthalmopathy, the study relied on TCR beta repertoire signatures. To explore V-J signatures distinguishing ophthalmopathy from hyperthyroidism, a discovery set of under 110 patients (around 44 ophthalmopathy, 57 stable hyperthyroidism) was enrolled. Following sample collection, hyperthyroidism patients were given methimazole at a starting dose of 30 mg daily, and ophthalmopathy patients were given high-dose intravenous methylprednisolone. An independent validation cohort was composed of approximately 18 hyperthyroidism patients and roughly 16 patients who later progressed from hyperthyroidism to ophthalmopathy.

For repertoire sequencing, the TCR beta CDR3 regions were amplified from RNA transcripts. A first-round RT-PCR used HTBI primers with the Qiagen OneStep RT-PCR kit, followed by a second-round multiplex PCR, size selection and purification. Libraries were sequenced on an Illumina HiSeq2000 using paired-end 100 bp reads. Turning to the authors' computational methods: SOAPnuke was used to process the reads, throwing out any read that had adapters, had uncalled bases, had a mean Phred below 15, or lacked an exact constant-primer or identifier match. COPE v1.2.5 was used to merge high-quality paired reads. Each unique nucleotide sequence was treated as a clonotype, and MiTCR v1.1 was used to align the clonotypes to the IMGT TRB V, D and J references. Analysis was restricted to V-J combinations with a frequency above 0.0001, which covered 99.2% of repertoires. For each V-J combination, a TCR clonal expansion and chaos score was defined as F50 clonal expansion divided by the chaos observed in the TCRdist matrix. Features were reduced by Welch's t-statistics and random forest to 10 to 15 V-J combinations, which fed a naive Bayes classifier. Thyroid-blood repertoire similarity was quantified with the Morisita-Horn index. TCRdb redid the processing of the public reads, applying fastp at Q25 and MiXCR, and retained in-frame beta chains. Merged by CDR3 protein, the rows form single entries marked with the most common genes and DNA. Here the V and J calls rest on TCRdb's processing, not on the authors' analysis. The sample table contains roughly 300,000 distinct CDR3 sequences; only one count was recorded for about a sixth of them. The top ten hold 10% to 15% of the sample.

The investigation overall reported the following: Most of the expanded thyroid clonotypes with a frequency above 0.001 were also detected in blood, and it was suggested that the thyroid immune response may be reflected by blood repertoires. In validation, the model predicted ophthalmopathy progression with about 70% sensitivity and approximately 78% specificity; more than ten predicted patients were CT-confirmed with GO in a median of about 7.1 months. Sample size was not statistically predetermined, and group allocation was not concealed from the investigators. The 13-signature model separated ophthalmopathy from stable hyperthyroidism with about 86% sensitivity and about 81% specificity in cross-validation, and 80%/75% in the test set.

V and J are trimmed by 7 bases and 6 bases, and the gene matches miss 5 bases of the junction. Spanning cysteine to phenylalanine, the CDR3 consists of 12 amino acids. The only DNA kept is the CDR3, 36 bases in frame from the first base. This clonotype was detected ten times or more. It has no known antigen specificity. No clone much larger than this one lies a single base away; base qualities are absent. Ophthalmopathy patients were characterized by moderately to severely active disease, a Clinical Activity Score of at least 3, a NOSPECS grade of at least 4, and a disease duration under 3 months. Patients with other autoimmune diseases, uncontrolled infections, pregnancy or lactation were excluded. Clinical symptoms, serum thyroxine, TRAb, thyroid ultrasound and orbital computed tomography formed the basis of the diagnosis. Ficoll-Paque density gradient centrifugation was used to isolate PBMCs from about 10 ml of fresh peripheral blood. Trizol reagent was used to extract the total RNA, and its quality was then checked on an Agilent 2100 Bioanalyzer.

The source of this sequence is an adult man with Graves' ophthalmopathy. The sample comprised peripheral blood. Here the chain combines TRBV12-3 or TRBV12-4 and TRBJ1-2; 7 nucleotides in the junction match TRBD1. The CDR3 protein: CASTLTGDGYTF. The DNA sequence is as follows: TGTGCCAGCACCCTAACAGGGGATGGCTACACCTTC.